The sequence of this TCR beta chain was determined in a study of Ad26.COV2.S vaccination and SARS-CoV-2 variants. Notes on the study in general: Reported post-vaccination CD8+ and CD4+ T cell responses to spike showed substantial breadth.

Treatment: roughly 19 received Ad26.COV2.S at low or high dose, single or two shots; about 5 received placebo; per-sample allocation not given. Day 63 following the first vaccine or placebo injection was when the samples were taken. Sequencing used immunoSEQ multiplex PCR; TCRdb keeps in-frame clones, though not all of them. The sample records approximately 300,000 clones, more than 70% being singletons. This clone has more than one count but fewer than ten. Its antigen is not known. There are 15 residues in the CDR3. V was clipped by 1 base and J by 10 bases, with 17 bases between them. The germline gives CDR1 LGHNA, CDR2 YSLEER.

The rearrangement links TRBV4-3 to TRBJ2-1; D tentatively fits TRBD1 or TRBD2 (6 bases each). The source of this sequence is a person between 18 and 60 years old who received the Ad26.COV2.S COVID-19 vaccine or a placebo. This specimen consisted of peripheral blood, obtained in a trial of Ad26.COV2.S vaccine versus placebo. The CDR3 loop reads CASSQGQGRSEEQFF. CDR3 bases: TGCGCCAGCAGCCAAGGCCAGGGGAGGTCAGAGGAGCAGTTCTTC.